These 9 T cell receptor beta chains share one sample of origin, sequenced in a study of shared clonotypes between healthy human individuals. The data were produced by immunoSEQ multiplex PCR, yet TCRdb's version contains in-frame clones alone and is incomplete. This sample has about 2 million clones, with roughly 96% found just once. The source material was naive CD4+ T cells sorted from blood. Stated subset: CD45RA+ positively selected. The receptors shown here come from a man in his late teens or twenties in good health.

The chain employs TRBV2 and TRBJ1-2, with TRBD1 matching 7 bases. The V gene end was trimmed by 5 bases and the J gene end by 1 base; junction bases not matched to a gene: 4. CDR1 SNHLY and CDR2 FYNNEI come from the germline V gene. The CDR3 sequence is 14 residues long. This CDR3 reads CASSRDSLNYGYTF. Written as DNA, the CDR3 is TGTGCCAGCAGTAGGGACAGCCTTAACTATGGCTACACCTTC. Combining the CDR3 with reference TRBV2 and TRBJ1-2 gives the whole variable domain EPEVTQTPSHQVTQMGQEVILRCVPISNHLYFYWYRQILGQKVEFLVSFYNNEISEKSEIFDDQFSVERPDGSNFTLKIRSTKLEDSAMYFCASSRDSLNYGYTFGSGTRLTVV.

The CDR3 nucleotides read TGTGCCAGCAGCCCAGGATCACAGGGAAGCTATGGCTACACCTTC. Amino acid sequence: CASSPGSQGSYGYTF. The chain carries TRBV4-2 and TRBJ1-2, with a possible D match to TRBD1 (6 bases). The V gene's germline CDR1 is LGHNA and CDR2 YNFKEQ. The germline V and J ends were trimmed by 4 bases and 4 bases, with 16 bases remaining between them. The length of the CDR3 is 15 residues.

The chain carries TRBV7-9 and TRBJ1-2, with a possible D match to TRBD1 (5 bases). Deletions cut 4 bases from V and 0 bases from J, with 15 bases between. The CDR3 loop spans 16 amino acids. Germline V gives CDR1 SEHNR, CDR2 FQNEAQ (reference sequence). CDR3 coding DNA: TGTGCCAGCAGCTCGCTAACGACAGCAGCTAACTATGGCTACACCTTC. It is translated as CASSSLTTAANYGYTF.

The chain carries TRBV28 and TRBJ2-6, with unresolved D. The CDR3 length is 18 residues. CDR1 is MDHEN and CDR2 is SYDVKM in the germline V gene. V lost 8 bases and J 0 bases, leaving 20 bases between the germline ends. The CDR3 region is CASGPIGHSGSGANVLTF. In nucleotides, the CDR3 is TGTGCCAGCGGACCCATAGGGCATTCGGGCTCTGGGGCCAACGTCCTGACTTTC.

The rearrangement joins TRBV7-2 to TRBJ2-1, with TRBD1 as a possible D gene (6 bases). Germline V lookup: CDR1 SGHTA, CDR2 FQGNSA. Trimming removed 4 bases at V and 4 bases at J, with 11 bases between. The CDR3 runs 14 residues. The DNA of the CDR3 is TGTGCCAGCAGCTCCCGACAGGCTTACAATGAGCAGTTCTTC. This gives the protein CASSSRQAYNEQFF.

This clone has a single count. This same CDR3 is encoded by further DNA sequences in the sample. The chain uses TRBV27 and TRBJ2-7; possible D gene TRBD1, 6 bases. CDR1 is MNHEY and CDR2 is SMNVEV in the germline V gene (reference sequence). Trimming stripped 4 bases from V and 2 bases from J, with 12 bases between. The CDR3 is made up of 14 amino acids. This chain's CDR3 is CASSSRDIPYEQYF. The CDR3 nucleotides read TGTGCCAGCAGTTCCCGGGACATCCCCTACGAGCAGTACTTC.

The chain combines TRBV6-6 with TRBJ2-1, with 8 nucleotides matching TRBD1. Germline loops: CDR1 MNHNY, CDR2 SVGAGI (reference sequence). The CDR3 loop spans 13 amino acids. Germline trimming cut 6 bases from V and 6 bases from J; bases unmatched to any gene: 4. CDR3 sequence: CASRDRVPNEQFF. The CDR3 nucleotides are TGTGCCAGCAGGGACAGGGTTCCCAATGAGCAGTTCTTC.

The chain carries TRBV27 and TRBJ2-7; no reliable D call. Trimming pared 2 bases from V and 0 bases from J, leaving 14 bases between. This CDR3 is 16 amino acids long. Germline V gene sequence: CDR1 MNHEY, CDR2 SMNVEV (reference sequence). The chain's CDR3 is CASSLAGGYSSYEQYF. The CDR3 coding sequence is TGTGCCAGCAGTTTAGCCGGTGGCTATAGCTCCTACGAGCAGTACTTC.

The DNA of the CDR3 is TGTGCCAGCAGGGCAGGGTTAGGGTATGGCTACACCTTC. Translating gives CASRAGLGYGYTF. This rearrangement joins TRBV2 to TRBJ1-2, with D possibly TRBD1 on 5 matching bases. From germline, CDR1 is SNHLY and CDR2 FYNNEI. This CDR3 is 13 amino acids long. Trimming took 6 bases from V and 5 from J, leaving 13 bases between them.